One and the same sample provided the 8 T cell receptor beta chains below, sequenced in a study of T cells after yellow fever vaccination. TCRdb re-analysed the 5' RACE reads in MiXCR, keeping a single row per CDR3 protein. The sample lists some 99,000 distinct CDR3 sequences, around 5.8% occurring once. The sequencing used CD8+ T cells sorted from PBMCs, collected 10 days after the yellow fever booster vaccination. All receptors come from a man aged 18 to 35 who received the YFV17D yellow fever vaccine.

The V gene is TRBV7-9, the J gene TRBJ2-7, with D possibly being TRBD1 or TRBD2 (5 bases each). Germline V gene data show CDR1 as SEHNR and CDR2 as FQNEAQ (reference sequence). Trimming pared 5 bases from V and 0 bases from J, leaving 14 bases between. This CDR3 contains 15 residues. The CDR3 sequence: CASSVYGASSYEQYV. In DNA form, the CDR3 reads TGTGCCAGCAGCGTTTACGGGGCAAGCTCCTACGAGCAGTACGTC.

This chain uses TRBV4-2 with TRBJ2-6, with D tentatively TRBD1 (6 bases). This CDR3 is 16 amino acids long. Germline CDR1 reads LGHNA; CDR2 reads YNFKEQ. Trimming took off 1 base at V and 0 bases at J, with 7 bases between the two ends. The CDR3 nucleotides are TGTGCCAGCAGCCAAGCGACAGGCTCTGGGGCCAACGTCCTGACTTTC. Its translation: CASSQATGSGANVLTF.

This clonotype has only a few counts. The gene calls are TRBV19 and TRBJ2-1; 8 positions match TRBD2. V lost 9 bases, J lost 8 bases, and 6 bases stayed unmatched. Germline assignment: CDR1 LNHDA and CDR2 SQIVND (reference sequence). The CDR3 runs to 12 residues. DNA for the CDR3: TGTGCCAGCGGGGGGGCCAGGGATGAGCAGTTCTTC. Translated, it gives CASGGARDEQFF.

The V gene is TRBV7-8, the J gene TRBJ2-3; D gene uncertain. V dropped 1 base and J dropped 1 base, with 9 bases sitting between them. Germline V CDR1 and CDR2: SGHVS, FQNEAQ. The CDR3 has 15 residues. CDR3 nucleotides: TGTGCCAGCAGCTTAGGGGTCACCCGCACAGATACGCAGTATTTT. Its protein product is CASSLGVTRTDTQYF.

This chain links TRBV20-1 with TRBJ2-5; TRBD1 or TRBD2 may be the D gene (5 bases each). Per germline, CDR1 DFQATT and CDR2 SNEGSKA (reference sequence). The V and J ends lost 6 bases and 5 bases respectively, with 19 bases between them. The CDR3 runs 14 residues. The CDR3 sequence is CSAHGASTPETQYF. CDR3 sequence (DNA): TGCAGTGCCCACGGGGCATCAACGCCGGAGACCCAGTACTTC.

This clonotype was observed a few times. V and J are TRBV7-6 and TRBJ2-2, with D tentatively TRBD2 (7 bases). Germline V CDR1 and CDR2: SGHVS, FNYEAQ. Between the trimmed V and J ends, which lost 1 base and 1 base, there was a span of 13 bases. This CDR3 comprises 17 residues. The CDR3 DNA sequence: TGTGCCAGCAGCTTAGATCGCGGGGGCCTGAACACCGGGGAGCTGTTTTTT. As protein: CASSLDRGGLNTGELFF.

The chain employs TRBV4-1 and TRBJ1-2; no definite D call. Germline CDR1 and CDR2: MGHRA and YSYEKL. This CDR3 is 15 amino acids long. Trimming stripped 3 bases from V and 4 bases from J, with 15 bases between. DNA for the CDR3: TGCGCCAGCAGCCATCGGGTCGGCTCTGTCTATGGCTACACCTTC. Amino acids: CASSHRVGSVYGYTF.

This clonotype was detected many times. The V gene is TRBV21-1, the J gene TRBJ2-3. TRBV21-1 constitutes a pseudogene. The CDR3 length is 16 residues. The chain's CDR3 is CASSSLIIHNTDTQYF. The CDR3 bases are TGTGCCAGCAGCAGTTTGATAATCCACAACACAGATACGCAGTATTTT.